The 13 T cell receptor beta chains reported below all come from one sample, sequenced in a study of T cell changes during pregnancy in multiple sclerosis. Method: immunoSEQ multiplex PCR; TCRdb's copy keeps in-frame clones and lacks some. The sample records 40,000 to 60,000 clones, about nine tenths being singletons. Material: CD4+ T cells from peripheral blood mononuclear cells, obtained after pregnancy. These receptors all stem from a female donor with multiple sclerosis, enrolled in a pregnancy study.

The chain has TRBV28 and TRBJ2-5; 9 positions agree with TRBD2. Unmatched junction bases numbered 7, after V lost 2 bases and J lost 3 bases. This CDR3 spans 16 amino acids. CDR1 and CDR2 from the germline V gene are MDHEN and SYDVKM. DNA for the CDR3: TGTGCCAGCAGTTTAATGGTAGCGGGAGCTAAAGAGACCCAGTACTTC. Residues: CASSLMVAGAKETQYF.

The chain employs TRBV7-2 and TRBJ2-7; no clear D gene. V was trimmed by 1 base and J by 0 bases, leaving 10 bases between them. CDR3 length: 15 residues. Looked up from germline, CDR1 is SGHTA and CDR2 is FQGNSA. This CDR3 reads CASSLVGSLSYEQYF. The CDR3 nucleotides are TGTGCCAGCAGCTTAGTGGGCAGCCTCTCCTACGAGCAGTACTTC.

The CDR3 reads CASSPNPTSGTGAFF. In DNA form, the CDR3 reads TGTGCCAGTAGTCCAAACCCAACTTCCGGGACAGGGGCTTTCTTT. The rearrangement uses TRBV19 and TRBJ1-1; 9 positions match TRBD1. Germline V gives CDR1 LNHDA, CDR2 SQIVND (reference sequence). Germline trimming cut 5 bases from V and 11 bases from J; bases unmatched to any gene: 15. This CDR3 is built from 15 residues.

The chain links TRBV5-6 to TRBJ1-2; 9 bases fit TRBD1. This CDR3 region has 14 residues. The germline CDR1 and CDR2 sequences are SGHDT and YYEEEE. V was clipped by 2 bases and J by 7 bases; unmatched bases: 6. CDR3 sequence reads: CASSFGGQGFGYTF. As DNA, the CDR3 is TGTGCCAGCAGCTTCGGGGGACAGGGTTTTGGCTACACCTTC. The full variable domain, its missing parts supplied by reference TRBV5-6 and TRBJ1-2, is DAGVTQSPTHLIKTRGQQVTLRCSPKSGHDTVSWYQQALGQGPQFIFQYYEEEERQRGNFPDRFSGHQFPNYSSELNVNALLLGDSALYLCASSFGGQGFGYTFGSGTRLTVV.

This chain joins TRBV27 and TRBJ2-1; 13 positions match TRBD2. This CDR3 spans 16 amino acids. Germline V gene sequence: CDR1 MNHEY, CDR2 SMNVEV (reference sequence). J lost 7 bases, V lost 4 bases, and 7 bases had no gene match. The CDR3 region has the DNA TGTGCCAGCAGTTCCCGACTAGCGGGAGGACGGAATGAGCAGTTCTTC. Translation gives CASSSRLAGGRNEQFF.

This sequence joins TRBV27 and TRBJ1-1, with D maybe TRBD1 (5 bases). Germline CDR1 MNHEY, CDR2 SMNVEV (reference sequence). This CDR3 spans 14 amino acids. The V and J ends lost 5 bases and 0 bases respectively, with 10 bases between them. The DNA for the CDR3 is TGTGCCAGCAGTCCCAGGGCCGTGAACACTGAAGCTTTCTTT. This sequence encodes CASSPRAVNTEAFF.

This clone appeared a single time. The chain is built from TRBV11-2 and TRBJ2-3; 10 bases are shared with TRBD2. CDR1 SGHAT and CDR2 FQNNGV come from the germline V gene. Unmatched junction bases numbered 0, after V lost 2 bases and J lost 1 base. This CDR3 has 15 amino acids. The CDR3 region has the DNA TGTGCCAGCAGCTTACTAGCGGGAGGCACAGATACGCAGTATTTT. This sequence encodes CASSLLAGGTDTQYF. The whole variable domain, filled in from reference TRBV11-2 and TRBJ2-3, reads EAGVAQSPRYKIIEKRQSVAFWCNPISGHATLYWYQQILGQGPKLLIQFQNNGVVDDSQLPKDRFSAERLKGVDSTLKIQPAKLEDSAVYLCASSLLAGGTDTQYFGPGTRLTVL.

J is TRBJ1-5 and V is TRBV2; 8 nucleotides match TRBD1. The germline CDR1 and CDR2 sequences are SNHLY and FYNNEI. The CDR3 has 13 amino acids. V lost 10 bases and J lost 4; bases outside the gene matches: 6. This CDR3 is CATRYRGNQPQHF. The CDR3 DNA reads TGTGCCACTCGTTACAGGGGGAATCAGCCCCAGCATTTT.

The chain is built from TRBV5-6 and TRBJ1-2; TRBD1 matches at 10 bases. The V gene's germline CDR1 is SGHDT and CDR2 YYEEEE. The CDR3 length is 15 residues. J gave up 2 bases and V 4 bases, and 5 bases lay outside the gene matches. The chain's CDR3 is CASSETGGWNYGYTF. CDR3 in DNA: TGTGCCAGCAGCGAGACAGGGGGCTGGAACTATGGCTACACCTTC.

The chain links TRBV16 to TRBJ2-7, with TRBD1 matching 9 bases. This CDR3 spans 15 amino acids. Germline V gene sequence: CDR1 KGHSY, CDR2 FQNENV. The V gene end was trimmed by 4 bases and the J gene end by 9 bases; junction bases not matched to a gene: 13. The CDR3 region is CASSPVGTGSPGQYF. Here the CDR3 DNA reads TGTGCCAGCAGCCCGGTCGGGACAGGGTCCCCGGGGCAGTACTTC.

The rearrangement uses TRBV27 and TRBJ2-1; D remains unclear. The V end lost 6 bases, the J end lost 7 bases, and 25 bases lay between the germline ends. This CDR3 has 17 amino acids. Germline V gene sequence: CDR1 MNHEY, CDR2 SMNVEV (reference sequence). The CDR3 protein is CASSPSLTSFRVNEQFF. DNA of the CDR3: TGTGCCAGCAGCCCGAGCCTCACTTCGTTCCGGGTGAATGAGCAGTTCTTC.

The chain couples TRBV6-5 to TRBJ1-3; TRBD1 agrees at 7 bases. Germline V lookup: CDR1 MNHEY, CDR2 SVGAGI. The CDR3 loop spans 15 amino acids. The junction had 5 bases not matched to a gene; V was cut back by 6 bases and J by 0 bases. CDR3: CASSADRVSGNTIYF. The CDR3 coding sequence is TGTGCCAGCAGCGCCGACAGGGTCTCTGGAAACACCATATATTTT.

The J gene is TRBJ2-5, the V gene TRBV30; possible D gene TRBD1, 5 bases. The CDR3 contains 11 residues. CDR1 and CDR2 from the germline V gene are GTSNPN and SVGIG (reference sequence). Trimming cost V 3 bases and J 3 bases, with 5 bases left between them. The CDR3 loop reads CAWRQEETQYF. Here the CDR3 DNA reads TGTGCCTGGAGACAGGAAGAGACCCAGTACTTC.